These 25 T cell receptor beta chains were all obtained from the same sample, sequenced in a study of cytomegalovirus exposure and HLA in healthy donors. In the PCR, 60 Vbeta and 13 Jbeta primers were used. Data came from immunoSEQ multiplex PCR; TCRdb stores just in-frame clones and leaves some out. This sample has about 240,000 clones; roughly four fifths occur once, and the top ten carry less than 8.5%. Sequencing was carried out using PBMCs. The receptors were sampled from a woman aged 55-70 years in good health and CMV-seropositive.

The CDR3 region is CASSLRRVNTEAFF. The CDR3 DNA reads as TGTGCCAGCAGCTTACGCAGGGTGAACACTGAAGCTTTCTTT. The rearrangement links TRBV7-8 to TRBJ1-1, with TRBD1 as a possible D gene (5 bases). V was trimmed by 2 bases and J by 0 bases, leaving 7 bases between them. The CDR3 contains 14 residues. From germline, CDR1 is SGHVS and CDR2 FQNEAQ.

The V gene is TRBV4-2, the J gene TRBJ2-3, with a tentative D call TRBD2 (6 bases). Germline loops: CDR1 LGHNA, CDR2 YNFKEQ. This CDR3 is 13 amino acids long. The ends were cut back, 6 bases at V and 5 bases at J, with 12 bases in the middle. The CDR3 DNA is TGTGCCAGCAGGGGGGAGGCACAAGATACGCAGTATTTT. As protein: CASRGEAQDTQYF.

V usage is TRBV29-1 and J usage is TRBJ1-1; D is ambiguous. This CDR3 comprises 14 residues. The germline V and J ends were trimmed by 1 base and 1 base, with 10 bases remaining between them. Germline assignment: CDR1 SQVTM and CDR2 ANQGSEA. The CDR3 loop is CSVEVPKRNTEAFF. In nucleotides, the CDR3 is TGCAGCGTTGAAGTTCCGAAGAGGAACACTGAAGCTTTCTTT.

The CDR3 loop reads CSVRRNTNEKLFF. In DNA, the CDR3 is TGCAGCGTGCGTAGAAACACTAATGAAAAACTGTTTTTT. J is TRBJ1-4 and V is TRBV29-1; D is unresolved. Germline CDR1 and CDR2: SQVTM and ANQGSEA. This CDR3 contains 13 residues. The germline V and J ends were trimmed by 6 bases and 2 bases, with 10 bases remaining between them.

V usage is TRBV29-1 and J usage is TRBJ1-3; the match to TRBD1 covers 9 bases. The CDR3 spans 13 residues. Trimming took 7 bases from V and 3 from J; bases not matched to a gene: 4. CDR1 and CDR2 from the germline V gene are SQVTM and ANQGSEA. CDR3 protein: CSGGTGNGNTIYF. The CDR3 coding sequence is TGCAGCGGCGGGACAGGGAATGGAAACACCATATATTTT.

This clone turned up a few times. The sample holds other DNA sequences that translate to the same CDR3. The gene calls are TRBV5-1 and TRBJ1-4, with TRBD1 matching 8 bases. CDR1 and CDR2 from the germline V gene are SGHRS and YFSETQ. The CDR3 extends over 15 amino acids. The J segment lost 3 bases and the V segment lost 2 bases, leaving 3 bases of the junction unmatched. CDR3 sequence reads: CASSFQGAANEKLFF. The DNA of the CDR3 is TGCGCCAGCAGCTTCCAGGGGGCGGCTAATGAAAAACTGTTTTTT.

DNA of the CDR3: TGTGCCAGCAGCTTAGTTGGCCTAGCGGGAGTGTACGAGCAGTACTTC. Translating it yields CASSLVGLAGVYEQYF. The rearrangement uses TRBV11-2 and TRBJ2-7, with 10 bases matching TRBD2. Germline V gene sequence: CDR1 SGHAT, CDR2 FQNNGV. With 1 base clipped from V and 4 bases from J, the junction kept 7 bases outside the gene matches. The CDR3 extends over 16 amino acids.

The chain uses TRBV18 and TRBJ1-1; D remains unclear. The V gene lost 4 bases and the J gene lost 2 bases, with 11 bases spanning the gap. This CDR3 region has 14 residues. The germline gives CDR1 KGHSH, CDR2 LQKENI. The CDR3 coding sequence is TGTGCCAGCTCACTGGGCTCTTCTAACACTGAAGCTTTCTTT. Protein sequence: CASSLGSSNTEAFF.

This chain connects TRBV7-3 to TRBJ2-7; 16 nucleotides agree with TRBD2. Unmatched junction bases numbered 15, after V lost 6 bases and J lost 7 bases. The germline CDR1 and CDR2 sequences are SGHTA and FQGTGA. The CDR3 consists of 18 residues. The CDR3 reads CASRLLPGLAGGPGEQYF. In DNA form, the CDR3 reads TGTGCCAGCAGGTTGCTCCCGGGACTAGCGGGAGGGCCGGGTGAGCAGTACTTC.

The chain uses TRBV6-1 and TRBJ1-2, with TRBD1 as a possible D gene (6 bases). Germline lookup yields CDR1 MNHNS and CDR2 SASEGT. The V gene lost 4 bases and the J gene lost 8 bases, with 17 bases spanning the gap. This CDR3 is built from 14 residues. This CDR3 reads CASSALRQVAGYTF. For the CDR3, the DNA is TGTGCCAGCAGTGCCCTCAGACAGGTTGCGGGCTACACCTTC.

In its sample, this clone was seen once. CDR3: CASSPVLGLASGGIQYF. CDR3 nucleotide sequence: TGTGCCAGCAGCCCTGTTCTGGGACTAGCCTCTGGGGGCATTCAGTACTTC. This chain uses TRBV7-2 with TRBJ2-4, with 9 bases identical to TRBD2. V lost 5 bases and J lost 9; bases outside the gene matches: 17. CDR3 length: 17 residues. Per the germline V gene, CDR1 is SGHTA and CDR2 is FQGNSA.

The rearrangement uses TRBV9 and TRBJ2-2; TRBD1 matches at 11 bases. Germline values: CDR1 SGDLS, CDR2 YYNGEE. The CDR3 length is 17 residues. V was pared by 3 bases and J by 1 base, with 5 bases of the junction left unmatched. For the CDR3, the DNA is TGTGCCAGCAGCGGGGACAGGGGGTCGAAGAACACCGGGGAGCTGTTTTTT. The encoded protein is CASSGDRGSKNTGELFF.

The V and J genes are TRBV7-9 and TRBJ2-2, with D unclear. Trimming took 5 bases from V and 6 from J, leaving 7 bases between them. Germline values: CDR1 SEHNR, CDR2 FQNEAQ (reference sequence). The CDR3 loop spans 12 amino acids. Here the CDR3 DNA reads TGTGCCAGCAGCCCTTTCGCCGGGGAGCTGTTTTTT. Protein sequence: CASSPFAGELFF. Variable domain in full (rest from reference TRBV7-9 and TRBJ2-2): DTGVSQNPRHKITKRGQNVTFRCDPISEHNRLYWYRQTLGQGPEFLTYFQNEAQLEKSRLLSDRFSAERPKGSFSTLEIQRTEQGDSAMYLCASSPFAGELFFGEGSRLTVL.

The chain joins TRBV20-1 to TRBJ2-7, with no clear D. CDR3 size: 11 residues. Per the germline V gene, CDR1 is DFQATT and CDR2 is SNEGSKA (reference sequence). The V gene lost 2 bases and the J gene lost 5 bases, with 7 bases spanning the gap. CDR3 bases: TGCAGTGCTAGACTAGTTAACGAGCAGTACTTC. Translation gives CSARLVNEQYF.

The genes are TRBV7-9 and TRBJ2-7; D not resolved. This CDR3 comprises 13 residues. Germline V lookup: CDR1 SEHNR, CDR2 FQNEAQ (reference sequence). The V end was cut by 0 bases, the J end by 7 bases, with 10 bases between. CDR3 region: CASSLAPLREQYF. The CDR3 region has the DNA TGTGCCAGCAGCTTAGCTCCCCTACGGGAGCAGTACTTC.

V is TRBV4-1 and J is TRBJ1-1, with D possibly matching TRBD1 (6 bases). This CDR3 contains 18 residues. Germline CDR1 is MGHRA and CDR2 is YSYEKL. The V gene lost 4 bases and the J gene lost 1 base, with 22 bases spanning the gap. The CDR3 nucleotides are TGCGCCAGCAGCCTCTACCCACGGAACAGGGTTGGGAACACTGAAGCTTTCTTT. Translated, it gives CASSLYPRNRVGNTEAFF.

This chain links TRBV9 with TRBJ2-2; 13 bases match TRBD2. CDR1 and CDR2 (germline): SGDLS, YYNGEE. With 0 bases clipped from V and 7 bases from J, the junction kept 12 bases outside the gene matches. CDR3 length: 19 residues. The CDR3 loop is CASSVAPGLAGRRDGELFF. The CDR3, as DNA: TGTGCCAGCAGCGTAGCCCCGGGACTAGCGGGACGACGGGACGGGGAGCTGTTTTTT.

V gene TRBV6-6 combines with J gene TRBJ2-7; 9 bases agree with TRBD2. Trimming at V came to 5 bases and at J to 0 bases, leaving 8 bases not matched to a gene. The germline gives CDR1 MNHNY, CDR2 SVGAGI (reference sequence). There are 16 residues in the CDR3. CDR3 sequence: CASSHSGSALSYEQYF. The DNA of the CDR3 is TGTGCCAGCAGTCATAGCGGGAGCGCTCTCTCCTACGAGCAGTACTTC.

This rearrangement joins TRBV19 to TRBJ2-7; 7 bases map to TRBD2. V shed 5 bases and J 3 bases; nucleotides not matched to a gene: 7. Germline CDR1 LNHDA, CDR2 SQIVND (reference sequence). The CDR3 runs 14 residues. CDR3 protein: CASSPRDYGYEQYF. The DNA for the CDR3 is TGTGCCAGTAGTCCCCGGGACTACGGCTACGAGCAGTACTTC.

CDR3 nucleotides: TGTGCCAGCAGCTTAGACGGATGGAGGTTGGGGGGAGGTGGCTACACCTTC. It translates to CASSLDGWRLGGGGYTF. This chain joins TRBV11-2 and TRBJ1-2; maybe TRBD1 (5 bases). The germline V gene has CDR1 SGHAT and CDR2 FQNNGV. CDR3 length: 17 amino acids. V dropped 0 bases and J dropped 7 bases, with 21 bases sitting between them.

The chain recombines TRBV5-4 with TRBJ2-1, with 14 bases lining up with TRBD2. Trimming at V came to 3 bases and at J to 6 bases, leaving 2 bases not matched to a gene. Germline CDR1 SGHNT, CDR2 YYREEE (reference sequence). This CDR3 region has 15 residues. This CDR3 is CASSSGLAGVNEQFF. The DNA of the CDR3 is TGTGCCAGCAGCTCGGGACTAGCGGGGGTCAATGAGCAGTTCTTC.

The rearrangement uses TRBV7-6 and TRBJ1-5, with D perhaps matching TRBD1 (6 bases). This CDR3 is 15 amino acids long. Trimming left V 1 base short and J 0 bases short, with 7 bases between. Germline lookup yields CDR1 SGHVS and CDR2 FNYEAQ. CDR3 sequence (DNA): TGTGCCAGCAGCTTAGGGACAGATAGCAATCAGCCCCAGCATTTT. Translated, it gives CASSLGTDSNQPQHF.

For this clone: Other DNA sequences within the sample encode an identical CDR3. This sequence joins TRBV18 and TRBJ1-1; TRBD1 matches 10 bases. The J segment lost 5 bases and the V segment lost 3 bases, leaving 3 bases of the junction unmatched. CDR1 and CDR2 (germline): KGHSH, LQKENI. CDR3 length equals 14 residues. CDR3 sequence reads: CASSPGQGRTEAFF. The CDR3 DNA is TGTGCCAGCTCACCGGGACAGGGGAGGACTGAAGCTTTCTTT.

The J gene is TRBJ2-1, the V gene TRBV5-1, with D possibly TRBD1 on 6 matching bases. This CDR3 region has 15 residues. Germline V gene lookup returns CDR1 SGHRS and CDR2 YFSETQ. V lost 6 bases and J 0 bases, leaving 13 bases between the germline ends. DNA for the CDR3: TGCGCCAGCAAGGCAGGGGCGAGCTCCTACAATGAGCAGTTCTTC. Its translation is CASKAGASSYNEQFF.

This clone was detected a few times. The chain combines TRBV13 with TRBJ2-7; D possibly corresponds to TRBD1 (6 bases). Germline CDR1 reads PRHDT; CDR2 reads FYEKMQ (reference sequence). V lost 5 bases to trimming and J lost 1 base, with 9 bases between them. The CDR3 extends over 13 amino acids. Here the CDR3 DNA reads TGTGCCAGCAGCCCGGGACAATCCTACGAGCAGTACTTC. Encoded protein: CASSPGQSYEQYF. The full variable domain, its missing parts supplied by reference TRBV13 and TRBJ2-7, is AAGVIQSPRHLIKEKRETATLKCYPIPRHDTVYWYQQGPGQDPQFLISFYEKMQSDKGSIPDRFSAQQFSDYHSELNMSSLELGDSALYFCASSPGQSYEQYFGPGTRLTVT.